This TCR beta chain comes out of a study of cytomegalovirus exposure and HLA in healthy donors. Vbeta (60) and Jbeta (13) primers were used in the PCR. TCRdb's table, derived via immunoSEQ multiplex PCR, lists solely in-frame clones and lacks some. Recorded for this sample: about 20,000 clones. A remark on this clone: Its antigen remains unknown.

Regarding the study as a whole: Of the V segments, some could not be distinguished, including TRBV6-2 and TRBV6-3, and were excluded.

CDR1 is SGHNT, CDR2 YYREEE, per germline (reference sequence). This CDR3 has 15 amino acids. The ends lost 3 bases at V and 5 bases at J; junction bases unmatched: 8. The sample consisted of PBMCs. This chain uses TRBV5-4 with TRBJ2-5, with 9 bases lining up with TRBD2. The receptor's source is a man aged 60 to 75 in good health and CMV-seropositive. The CDR3 protein is CASSSARLAGETQYF. CDR3 nucleotide sequence: TGTGCCAGCAGCTCTGCGAGGCTAGCGGGGGAGACCCAGTACTTC.